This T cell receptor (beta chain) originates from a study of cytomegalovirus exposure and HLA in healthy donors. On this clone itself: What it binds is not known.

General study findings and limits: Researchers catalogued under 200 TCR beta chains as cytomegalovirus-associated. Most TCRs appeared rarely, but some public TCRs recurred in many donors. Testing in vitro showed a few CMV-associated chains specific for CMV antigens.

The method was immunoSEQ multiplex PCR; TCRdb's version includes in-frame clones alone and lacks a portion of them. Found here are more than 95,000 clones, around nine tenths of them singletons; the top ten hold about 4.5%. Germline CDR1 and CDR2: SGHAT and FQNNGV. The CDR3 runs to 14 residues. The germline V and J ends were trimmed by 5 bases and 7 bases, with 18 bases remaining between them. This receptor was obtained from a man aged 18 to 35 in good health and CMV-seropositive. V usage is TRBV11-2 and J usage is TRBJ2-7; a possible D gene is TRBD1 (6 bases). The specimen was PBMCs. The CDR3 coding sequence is TGTGCCAGCAGCCCCGACAGGACTGTGGGGGAGCAGTACTTC. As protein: CASSPDRTVGEQYF. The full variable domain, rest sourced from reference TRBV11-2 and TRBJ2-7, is EAGVAQSPRYKIIEKRQSVAFWCNPISGHATLYWYQQILGQGPKLLIQFQNNGVVDDSQLPKDRFSAERLKGVDSTLKIQPAKLEDSAVYLCASSPDRTVGEQYFGPGTRLTVT.